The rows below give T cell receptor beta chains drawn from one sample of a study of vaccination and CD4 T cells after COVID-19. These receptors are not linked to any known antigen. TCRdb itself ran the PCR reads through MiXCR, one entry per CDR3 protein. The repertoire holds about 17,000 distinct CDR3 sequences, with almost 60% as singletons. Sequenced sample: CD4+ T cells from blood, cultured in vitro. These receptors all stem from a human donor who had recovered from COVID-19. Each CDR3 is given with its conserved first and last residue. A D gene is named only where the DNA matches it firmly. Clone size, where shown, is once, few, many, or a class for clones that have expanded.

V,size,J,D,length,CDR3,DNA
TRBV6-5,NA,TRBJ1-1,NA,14,CASSSTGSPTEAFF,TGTGCCAGCAGTTCCACAGGGAGCCCCACTGAAGCTTTCTTT
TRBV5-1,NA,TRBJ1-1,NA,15,CASSLMGGAYTEAFF,TGCGCCAGCAGCTTGATGGGGGGCGCATACACTGAAGCTTTCTTT
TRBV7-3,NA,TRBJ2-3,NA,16,CASSPGTNRGTDTQYF,TGTGCCAGCAGCCCCGGGACTAACAGGGGCACAGATACGCAGTATTTT
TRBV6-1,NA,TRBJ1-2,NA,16,CASSDFGGRKNYGYTF,TGTGCCAGCAGTGACTTTGGGGGACGGAAAAACTATGGCTACACCTTC
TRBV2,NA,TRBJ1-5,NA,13,CASRRESDQPQHF,TGTGCCAGCCGACGGGAGTCAGATCAGCCCCAGCATTTT
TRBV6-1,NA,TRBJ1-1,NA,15,CASSDPALGTEEAFF,TGTGCCAGCAGCGATCCAGCCCTCGGGACGGAAGAAGCTTTCTTT
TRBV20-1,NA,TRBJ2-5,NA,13,CSAREARVGPQYF,TGCAGTGCTAGAGAGGCCAGGGTCGGGCCCCAGTACTTC
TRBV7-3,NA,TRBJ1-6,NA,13,CASSLRHSSPLHF,TGTGCCAGCAGCTTAAGGCATAGTTCACCCCTCCACTTT
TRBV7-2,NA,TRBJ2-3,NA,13,CASSPGLQNTQYF,TGTGCCAGCAGCCCCGGGCTCCAGAATACGCAGTATTTT
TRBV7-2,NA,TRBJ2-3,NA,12,CASSSWGGTQYF,TGTGCCAGCAGCTCATGGGGTGGTACGCAGTATTTT
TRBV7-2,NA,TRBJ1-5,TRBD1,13,CASSGTGDQPQHF,TGTGCCAGCAGCGGGACAGGGGATCAGCCCCAGCATTTT
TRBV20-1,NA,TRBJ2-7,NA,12,CSAIRQSYEQYF,TGCAGTGCTATTAGACAGTCCTACGAGCAGTACTTC
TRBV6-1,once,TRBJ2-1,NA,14,CASSDRWASDEQFF,TGTGCCAGCAGCGACAGATGGGCCTCGGATGAGCAGTTCTTC
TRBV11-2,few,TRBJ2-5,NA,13,CASSWTTQETQYF,TGTGCCAGCAGCTGGACAACGCAAGAGACCCAGTACTTC
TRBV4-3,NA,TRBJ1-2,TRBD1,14,CASSRGQGAFGYTF,TGCGCCAGCAGCCGTGGACAGGGGGCCTTCGGCTACACCTTC
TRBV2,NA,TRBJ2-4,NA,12,CASRVAKNIQYF,TGTGCCAGCAGGGTAGCCAAAAACATTCAGTACTTC
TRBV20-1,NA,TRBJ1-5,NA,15,CSASHDSYSNQPQHF,TGCAGTGCTAGTCATGATTCTTATAGCAATCAGCCCCAGCATTTT
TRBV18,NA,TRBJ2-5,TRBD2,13,CASSPGAGETQYF,TGTGCCAGCTCACCAGGAGCGGGGGAGACCCAGTACTTC
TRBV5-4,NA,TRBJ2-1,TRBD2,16,CASSSRTSGRAHEQFF,TGTGCCAGCAGCTCCAGGACTAGCGGGAGGGCACATGAGCAGTTCTTC
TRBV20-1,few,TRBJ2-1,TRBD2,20,CSARDPPGTSGRTTYNEQFF,TGCAGTGCTAGAGATCCCCCCGGGACTAGCGGGAGAACTACCTACAATGAGCAGTTCTTC
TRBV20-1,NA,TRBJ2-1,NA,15,CSARIGGRSYNEQFF,TGCAGTGCTAGAATAGGAGGGCGGTCCTACAATGAGCAGTTCTTC
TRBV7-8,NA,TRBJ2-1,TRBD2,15,CASSSGTSPRNEQFF,TGTGCCAGCAGCAGCGGGACTAGTCCTCGAAATGAGCAGTTCTTC
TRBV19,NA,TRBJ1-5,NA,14,CASSIWRKNQPQHF,TGTGCCAGTAGTATTTGGAGGAAGAATCAGCCCCAGCATTTT
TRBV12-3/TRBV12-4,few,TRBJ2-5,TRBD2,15,CASSQSLAGGETQYF,TGTGCCAGCAGCCAATCACTAGCGGGAGGGGAGACCCAGTACTTC
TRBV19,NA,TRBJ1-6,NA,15,CASSSRTNYNSPLHF,TGTGCCAGTAGTTCCCGGACAAACTATAATTCACCCCTCCACTTT
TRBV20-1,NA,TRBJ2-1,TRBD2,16,CSATLIAGATGNEQFF,TGCAGTGCTACCTTGATAGCGGGAGCGACTGGGAATGAGCAGTTCTTC
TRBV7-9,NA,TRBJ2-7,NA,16,CASSFRGGHPAAEQYF,TGTGCCAGCAGCTTTAGGGGGGGACACCCAGCGGCCGAGCAGTACTTC
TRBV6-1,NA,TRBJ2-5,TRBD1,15,CASSESVGTGRSQYF,TGTGCCAGCAGTGAATCTGTGGGGACAGGGCGGTCCCAGTACTTC
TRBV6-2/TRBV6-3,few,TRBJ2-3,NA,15,CASSRTSAGRGTQYF,TGTGCCAGCAGCCGAACATCGGCGGGTAGAGGTACGCAGTATTTT
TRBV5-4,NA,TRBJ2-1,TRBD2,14,CASSLGSGSNEQFF,TGTGCCAGCAGCTTGGGCAGCGGGAGTAATGAGCAGTTCTTC
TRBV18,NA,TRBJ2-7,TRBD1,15,CASSPRTGVPYEQYF,TGTGCCAGCTCACCCCGGACAGGGGTTCCCTACGAGCAGTACTTC
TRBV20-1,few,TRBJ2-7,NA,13,CSAPGTSTYEQYF,TGCAGTGCCCCCGGGACGAGCACCTACGAGCAGTACTTC
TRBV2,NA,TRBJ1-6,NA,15,CASRPDAASNSPLHF,TGTGCCAGCCGCCCGGACGCCGCCTCAAATTCACCCCTCCACTTT
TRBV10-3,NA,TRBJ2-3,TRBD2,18,CAISESLEVAGSTDTQYF,TGTGCCATCAGTGAGTCGTTGGAGGTAGCGGGGAGCACAGATACGCAGTATTTT
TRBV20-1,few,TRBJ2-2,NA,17,CSALPLPTKWGSGELFF,TGCAGTGCTCTCCCCCTGCCAACTAAATGGGGTAGCGGGGAGCTGTTTTTT
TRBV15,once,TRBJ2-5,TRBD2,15,CATSRGLAGGEAQYF,TGTGCCACCAGCCGGGGACTAGCGGGAGGTGAGGCCCAGTACTTC
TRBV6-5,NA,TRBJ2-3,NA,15,CASSYEGGYTDTQYF,TGTGCCAGCAGTTACGAGGGGGGGTACACAGATACGCAGTATTTT
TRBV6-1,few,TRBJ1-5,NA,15,CASSEAGRMGQPQHF,TGTGCCAGCAGTGAAGCTGGGCGGATGGGTCAGCCCCAGCATTTT
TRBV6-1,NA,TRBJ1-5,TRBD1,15,CASSNRGPGNQPQHF,TGTGCCAGCAGCAACAGGGGGCCGGGCAATCAGCCCCAGCATTTT
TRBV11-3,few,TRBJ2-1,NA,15,CASSPRTDTYNEQFF,TGTGCCAGCAGCCCCCGGACTGACACGTACAATGAGCAGTTCTTC
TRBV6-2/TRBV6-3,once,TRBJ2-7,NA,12,CASGVSSYEQYF,TGTGCCAGCGGTGTCAGCTCCTACGAGCAGTACTTC
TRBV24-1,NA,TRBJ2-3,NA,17,CATSDFRDIGGTDTQYF,TGTGCCACCAGTGATTTCCGGGACATCGGGGGCACAGATACGCAGTATTTT
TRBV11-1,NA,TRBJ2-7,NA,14,CASSYSGQGYEQYF,TGTGCCAGCAGCTATAGCGGTCAGGGCTACGAGCAGTACTTC
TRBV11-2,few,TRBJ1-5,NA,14,CASSRAGNNQPQHF,TGTGCCAGCAGCCGCGCAGGGAACAATCAGCCCCAGCATTTT
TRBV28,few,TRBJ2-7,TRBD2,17,CASSFSWGLAANYEQYF,TGTGCCAGCAGCTTTAGCTGGGGACTAGCGGCAAACTACGAGCAGTACTTC
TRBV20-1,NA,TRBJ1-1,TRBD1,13,CSARAGGNTEAFF,TGCAGTGCGAGGGCAGGGGGGAACACTGAAGCTTTCTTT
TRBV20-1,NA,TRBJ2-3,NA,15,CSARDSGGSTDTQYF,TGCAGTGCTAGAGATAGCGGAGGGAGCACAGATACGCAGTATTTT
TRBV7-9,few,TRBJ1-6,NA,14,CASSLFDRNSPLHF,TGTGCCAGCAGCTTATTCGACAGAAATTCACCCCTCCACTTT
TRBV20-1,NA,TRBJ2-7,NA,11,CSANRQLEQYF,TGCAGTGCCAACCGACAGCTCGAGCAGTACTTC
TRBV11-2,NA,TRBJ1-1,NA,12,CASSLGHWGAFF,TGTGCCAGCAGCTTGGGCCATTGGGGGGCTTTCTTT